This T cell receptor (beta chain) was documented in a study of T-cell memory formation after mild COVID-19. Whole-study context: Clusters were largely donor specific.

TCRdb fed the 5' RACE reads into MiXCR, producing one record per CDR3 protein. This sample has around 320,000 distinct CDR3 sequences, with roughly an eighth found just once. On this clonotype itself: Its antigen is unidentified.

General study results and limits: Contracting CD4+ clones sat mainly in CM and EM; CD8+ in EMRA. Second-wave clones reaching peak frequency on day 37 lacked confirmed SARS-CoV-2 specificity. CD4/CD8 balance held among clones contracting day 15 to 85, and later expanders leaned CD4+.

The CDR3 totals 14 residues. CDR1 is MGHRA, CDR2 YSYEKL, per germline. V lost 0 bases to trimming and J lost 7 bases, with 10 bases between them. Sequenced sample: PBMCs or a T cell subset sorted from them (not recorded which). The sequence came from a man aged 18 to 30 who had mild COVID-19 (a few samples of this study predate the infection). Cell type and time point are not known. The gene calls are TRBV4-1 and TRBJ1-5; D is possibly TRBD1 (5 bases). This CDR3 reads CASSQDGAGQPQHF. Written as DNA, the CDR3 is TGCGCCAGCAGCCAAGACGGGGCCGGGCAGCCCCAGCATTTT.